This T cell receptor beta chain stems from a study of blood T cell repertoires in COVID-19. Overall study: From the United States, Italy and Spain came samples of acute and convalescent COVID-19. PBMCs, B-cell-depleted T cells, or T cells provided the cDNA or gDNA that made up the material.

Authors' processing steps: Quantification of nucleated cells was approximated via reference gene primer amplification. Libraries were prepared by immunoSEQ multiplex PCR; TCRdb keeps only in-frame clonotypes and omits some of them. V, J and clone size were drawn from that table, and D and trimming were deduced from the DNA. Among roughly 350,000 clones listed, 85% were seen once. This CDR3 has 16 amino acids. CDR1 and CDR2 (germline): MNHEY, SVGAGI. The V and J ends lost 4 bases and 8 bases, in that order; junction bases with no gene match: 8. The receptor comes from a young woman with acute or convalescent COVID-19. The J gene is TRBJ2-1, the V gene TRBV6-5, with 13 bases matching TRBD2. Sequenced: peripheral blood. CDR3 region: CASSFLTSGGPHEQFF. The CDR3 DNA is TGTGCCAGCAGTTTCTTGACTAGCGGGGGGCCCCATGAGCAGTTCTTC.